This T cell receptor (beta chain) was retrieved from a study of T-cell reconstitution after alpha-beta-depleted transplantation in children. This clonotype was seen ten or more times. V lost 0 bases, J lost 3 bases, and 10 bases lay in between. The CDR3 is made up of 14 amino acids. Germline V CDR1 and CDR2: SGDLS, YYNGEE. Construction of the TCRbeta library involved unique molecular identifiers. TCRdb called the PCR reads again in MiXCR, with one record for every CDR3 protein. The sample lists about 600,000 distinct CDR3 sequences, over 9.5% occurring once. The source material was PBMCs from the stem cell graft donor, sampled from the stem cell graft. The source is a human donor who donated a stem cell graft to a child with acute myeloid leukemia. The rearrangement joins TRBV9 to TRBJ2-7; D uncertain. This CDR3 is CASSVAQSSYEQYF. The DNA for the CDR3 is TGTGCCAGCAGCGTAGCCCAGTCAAGCTACGAGCAGTACTTC.